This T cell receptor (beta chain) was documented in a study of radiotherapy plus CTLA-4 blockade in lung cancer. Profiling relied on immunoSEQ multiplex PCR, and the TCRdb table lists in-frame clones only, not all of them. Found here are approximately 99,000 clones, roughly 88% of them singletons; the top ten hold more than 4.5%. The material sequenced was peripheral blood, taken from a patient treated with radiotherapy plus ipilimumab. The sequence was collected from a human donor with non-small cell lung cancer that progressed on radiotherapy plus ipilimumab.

The CDR3 DNA sequence: TGTGCCAGCAGCTTGAGTCCTTGGGACATTCAGTACTTC. Protein sequence: CASSLSPWDIQYF. The chain employs TRBV7-2 and TRBJ2-4; D is uncertain. CDR3 length: 13 residues. V shed 3 bases and J shed 8 bases, with 11 bases lying between them. Germline CDR1 and CDR2: SGHTA and FQGNSA.